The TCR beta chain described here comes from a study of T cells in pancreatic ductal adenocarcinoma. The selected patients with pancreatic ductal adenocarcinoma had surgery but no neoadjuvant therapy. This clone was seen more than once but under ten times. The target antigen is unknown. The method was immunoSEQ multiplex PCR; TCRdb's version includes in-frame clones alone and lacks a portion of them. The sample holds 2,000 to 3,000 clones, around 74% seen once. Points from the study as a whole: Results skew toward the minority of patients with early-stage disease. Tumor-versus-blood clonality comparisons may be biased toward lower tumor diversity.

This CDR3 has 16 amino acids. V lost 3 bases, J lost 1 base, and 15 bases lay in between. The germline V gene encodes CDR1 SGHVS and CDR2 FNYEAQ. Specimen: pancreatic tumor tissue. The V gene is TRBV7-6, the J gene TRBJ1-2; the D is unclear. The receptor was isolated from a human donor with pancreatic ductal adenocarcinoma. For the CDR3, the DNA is TGTGCCAGCAGCTTGGACTCGCTGGGGATTAACTATGGCTACACCTTC. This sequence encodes CASSLDSLGINYGYTF.